One and the same sample provided the 18 T cell receptor beta chains below, sequenced in a study of cytotoxic CD8 clonotypes in ibrutinib-treated CLL. Using immunoSEQ multiplex PCR, the repertoire was profiled, and TCRdb retains in-frame clones only, with some absent. The sample comprises 50,000 to 70,000 clones, 54% of which are singletons, and 20% to 30% rests with the top ten. Here the sequenced sample was PBMCs, taken at disease progression, from a patient treated with ibrutinib. Receptors originate from a human donor with chronic lymphocytic leukemia.

This clone was counted a few times. The chain carries TRBV5-1 and TRBJ2-2, with D possibly matching TRBD1 (5 bases). The germline CDR1 and CDR2 sequences are SGHRS and YFSETQ. CDR3 length: 13 residues. V was shortened by 5 bases and J by 4 bases, with 9 bases between the two germline ends. Written as DNA, the CDR3 is TGCGCCAGCAGGGGGCCTGGCACCGGGGAGCTGTTTTTT. Protein product: CASRGPGTGELFF.

The chain is built from TRBV11-2 and TRBJ1-2; D is unclear. There are 12 residues in the CDR3. Deletions cut 0 bases from V and 8 bases from J, with 7 bases between. The germline CDR1 and CDR2 sequences are SGHAT and FQNNGV. The CDR3 region has the DNA TGTGCCAGCAGCTTAGATGCCTGGGGCTACACCTTC. This gives the protein CASSLDAWGYTF.

This chain connects TRBV2 to TRBJ1-2; possibly TRBD1 for D (6 bases). The V end was cut by 3 bases, the J end by 7 bases, with 15 bases between. CDR1 and CDR2 (germline): SNHLY, FYNNEI. The CDR3 totals 14 residues. CDR3 region: CASSDTRGLSGYTF. As DNA, the CDR3 is TGTGCCAGCAGTGACACTAGGGGGTTAAGTGGCTACACCTTC.

The chain couples TRBV9 to TRBJ2-7; D ambiguous. The CDR3 runs to 14 residues. Trimming took 4 bases from V and 0 from J, leaving 11 bases between them. Germline V CDR1 and CDR2: SGDLS, YYNGEE. The CDR3 loop reads CASSLDQSSYEQYF. In DNA form, the CDR3 reads TGTGCCAGCAGCCTAGACCAGAGCTCCTACGAGCAGTACTTC.

In this sample, this clone turned up a few times. The genes are TRBV2 and TRBJ2-7; 8 positions agree with TRBD1. V was clipped by 6 bases and J by 5 bases; unmatched bases: 6. The CDR3 is made up of 13 amino acids. Germline-derived CDR1 and CDR2 are SNHLY and FYNNEI. CDR3 protein: CASSWDRTNEQYF. In DNA, the CDR3 is TGTGCCAGCAGCTGGGACAGGACCAACGAGCAGTACTTC.

The rearrangement joins TRBV28 to TRBJ1-2; D unresolved. Germline CDR1 MDHEN, CDR2 SYDVKM. The V end lost 6 bases, the J end lost 8 bases, and 16 bases lay between the germline ends. This CDR3 contains 13 residues. CDR3 sequence reads: CASSLDTGRGYTF. In nucleotides, the CDR3 is TGTGCCAGCAGCCTTGACACCGGCCGGGGCTACACCTTC.

The CDR3 loop is CAWGQLETQYF. In nucleotides, the CDR3 is TGTGCCTGGGGGCAGCTGGAGACCCAGTACTTC. The chain joins TRBV30 to TRBJ2-5; no definite D call. The CDR3 totals 11 residues. CDR1 and CDR2 (germline): GTSNPN, SVGIG (reference sequence). The V end was cut by 5 bases, the J end by 5 bases, with 9 bases between. The full variable domain, rest sourced from reference TRBV30 and TRBJ2-5, is SQTIHQWPATLVQPVGSPLSLECTVEGTSNPNLYWYRQAAGRGLQLLFYSVGIGQISSEVPQNLSASRPQDRQFILSSKKLLLSDSGFYLCAWGQLETQYFGPGTRLLVL.

The CDR3 DNA is TGTGCCAGCAGTTACGTTCAGGCAACTAATGAAAAACTGTTTTTT. Its translation is CASSYVQATNEKLFF. The genes are TRBV6-5 and TRBJ1-4, with no clear D. Germline V gives CDR1 MNHEY, CDR2 SVGAGI. V lost 2 bases to trimming and J lost 0 bases, with 7 bases between them. The CDR3 runs to 15 residues.

The chain joins TRBV27 to TRBJ1-2, with D possibly TRBD1 on 5 matching bases. The germline V and J ends were trimmed by 2 bases and 8 bases, with 12 bases remaining between them. Germline V gives CDR1 MNHEY, CDR2 SMNVEV (reference sequence). This CDR3 has 13 amino acids. CDR3 amino acids: CASSLVGRVGYTF. The CDR3 DNA is TGTGCCAGCAGTTTAGTGGGCAGGGTCGGCTACACCTTC.

With respect to this clone: Since a much larger clone is just one base distant, this may be a read error. This chain links TRBV11-3 with TRBJ2-2; D uncertain. The V gene's germline CDR1 is SGHNT and CDR2 YENEEA. Trimming cost V 2 bases and J 2 bases, with 0 bases left between them. The CDR3 contains 12 residues. The CDR3 region is CASSLNTGELFF. The CDR3 region has the DNA TGTGCCAGCAGCTTAAACACCGGGGAGCTGTTTTTT.

The genes are TRBV7-2 and TRBJ1-5, with D possibly TRBD1 on 6 matching bases. Germline loops: CDR1 SGHTA, CDR2 FQGNSA. This CDR3 has 14 amino acids. V lost 4 bases and J lost 1, with 8 bases in between. In nucleotides, the CDR3 is TGTGCCAGCAGCTATCAGGGGAGCAATCAGCCCCAGCATTTT. Translated, it gives CASSYQGSNQPQHF.

Here the CDR3 reads CASSIGTAYTEAFF. CDR3 sequence (DNA): TGTGCCAGTAGTATTGGGACGGCCTACACTGAAGCTTTCTTT. This chain joins TRBV19 and TRBJ1-1; a weak D match, TRBD1 (5 bases). The CDR3 has 14 residues. Germline V gene lookup returns CDR1 LNHDA and CDR2 SQIVND (reference sequence). The ends were cut back, 3 bases at V and 3 bases at J, with 11 bases in the middle.

The rearrangement links TRBV7-9 to TRBJ1-1, with TRBD1 as a possible D gene (6 bases). CDR3 length equals 14 residues. V lost 1 base and J lost 4, with 10 bases in between. CDR1 SEHNR and CDR2 FQNEAQ come from the germline V gene (reference sequence). CDR3 region: CASSLDRVRTEAFF. The CDR3, as DNA: TGTGCCAGCAGCTTAGACAGGGTTCGCACTGAAGCTTTCTTT.

The rearrangement joins TRBV21-1 to TRBJ1-2; whether TRBD1, the table's D call, matches the DNA was not checked. TRBV21-1 is a pseudogene locus. The CDR3 extends over 13 amino acids. CDR3 coding DNA: TGTGCCAGCAGCACACGCCCAGGGGATGGCTACACCTTC. Amino acids: CASSTRPGDGYTF.

Details on this clone: One end of the junction is discordant with germline, which a read error may explain. This chain uses TRBV7-7 with TRBJ2-5; perhaps TRBD1 as D (6 bases). CDR1 and CDR2 from the germline V gene are SSHAT and FNYEAQ (reference sequence). This CDR3 spans 13 amino acids. CDR3 residues: CASSPYRAETQYF. CDR3 coding DNA: TGTGCTAGCAGCCCCTACAGGGCGGAGACCCAGTACTTC.

There are a few counts of this clone. V gene TRBV27 combines with J gene TRBJ1-3; 7 nucleotides match TRBD1. The CDR3 runs 14 residues. J was trimmed by 4 bases and V by 6 bases; bases with no gene match: 6. The germline CDR1 and CDR2 sequences are MNHEY and SMNVEV (reference sequence). CDR3 loop: CASRLTGIGNTIYF. The CDR3, as DNA: TGTGCCAGCAGGTTGACAGGGATCGGAAACACCATATATTTT.

The genes are TRBV11-2 and TRBJ2-1; 9 nucleotides match TRBD1. Germline V gene lookup returns CDR1 SGHAT and CDR2 FQNNGV. V shed 4 bases, J shed 2 bases, and the junction held 6 bases outside the gene matches. CDR3 length: 16 amino acids. CDR3 residues: CASSSGQGFAYNEQFF. The DNA of the CDR3 is TGTGCCAGCAGCTCGGGACAGGGCTTCGCCTACAATGAGCAGTTCTTC.

This clone was picked up a small number of times. As DNA, the CDR3 is TGTGCCAGCAGAGGGGACTCTGGAAACACCATATATTTT. Translating it yields CASRGDSGNTIYF. The chain uses TRBV2 and TRBJ1-3; D is perhaps TRBD1 (5 bases). CDR3 length: 13 residues. Germline V gene lookup returns CDR1 SNHLY and CDR2 FYNNEI. Trimming pared 6 bases from V and 0 bases from J, leaving 6 bases between.